These 10 T cell receptor beta chains were all obtained from the same sample, sequenced in a study of blood T cell repertoires in COVID-19. The repertoire was sequenced with immunoSEQ multiplex PCR; TCRdb's copy has only in-frame clones and lacks some. The sample holds about 260,000 clones, about 90% seen once. Sequenced: peripheral blood. All receptors come from a woman in her twenties or thirties with COVID-19, enrolled during active disease.

A word on this clone: The sample contains more than one DNA sequence encoding this CDR3. V and J are TRBV30 and TRBJ2-2, with D possibly being TRBD1 (5 bases). This CDR3 region has 13 residues. The V gene's germline CDR1 is GTSNPN and CDR2 SVGIG (reference sequence). The V and J ends lost 0 bases and 7 bases respectively, with 9 bases between them. CDR3 sequence reads: CAWSVGAGGELFF. CDR3 nucleotides: TGTGCCTGGAGTGTAGGGGCAGGCGGGGAGCTGTTTTTT.

This chain uses TRBV27 with TRBJ2-7, with 13 bases lining up with TRBD2. Germline CDR1 is MNHEY and CDR2 is SMNVEV (reference sequence). This CDR3 region has 15 residues. After removal of 4 bases from V and 5 bases from J, the junction contained 5 bases not matched to a gene. The CDR3 DNA reads TGTGCCAGCAGTTCCCGACTAGCGGGAGGCCACGAGCAGTACTTC. Translating gives CASSSRLAGGHEQYF.

The chain uses TRBV24-1 and TRBJ2-5; 8 bases are shared with TRBD2. The CDR3 loop spans 14 amino acids. Germline V gene sequence: CDR1 KGHDR, CDR2 SFDVKD. V was clipped by 4 bases and J by 4 bases; unmatched bases: 4. CDR3 sequence (DNA): TGTGCCACCAGTGAGGGACTAGAGACAGAGACCCAGTACTTC. Translated, it gives CATSEGLETETQYF.

The gene calls are TRBV4-1 and TRBJ2-1; 12 nucleotides line up with TRBD2. Trimming cost V 7 bases and J 4 bases; bases outside gene matches: 5. The length of the CDR3 is 15 residues. Germline CDR1 reads MGHRA; CDR2 reads YSYEKL. The CDR3 loop reads CASTPLAGGYNEQFF. The CDR3, as DNA: TGCGCCAGCACCCCCCTAGCGGGAGGGTACAATGAGCAGTTCTTC.

This clone was detected ten times or more. This chain connects TRBV7-6 to TRBJ2-2; the match to TRBD1 covers 8 bases. J lost 4 bases, V lost 3 bases, and 7 bases had no gene match. CDR3 length: 16 amino acids. CDR1 is SGHVS and CDR2 is FNYEAQ in the germline V gene. CDR3 protein: CASSLIQGAPTGELFF. DNA for the CDR3: TGTGCCAGCAGCTTGATTCAGGGGGCCCCCACCGGGGAGCTGTTTTTT. Drawing the rest from reference TRBV7-6 and TRBJ2-2, the complete variable domain is GAGVSQSPRYKVTKRGQDVALRCDPISGHVSLYWYRQALGQGPEFLTYFNYEAQQDKSGLPNDRFSAERPEGSISTLTIQRTEQRDSAMYRCASSLIQGAPTGELFFGEGSRLTVL.

This clone has only one observation. This specimen includes other DNA sequences encoding the same CDR3. In nucleotides, the CDR3 is TGTGCCACCAGTGACGGGGGACTAGCCAAAAACATTCAGTACTTC. Residues: CATSDGGLAKNIQYF. V usage is TRBV24-1 and J usage is TRBJ2-4, with D possibly being TRBD2 (6 bases). Trimming removed 4 bases at V and 0 bases at J, with 9 bases between. This CDR3 region has 15 residues. CDR1 and CDR2 (germline): KGHDR, SFDVKD.

The chain carries TRBV6-5 and TRBJ2-1, with 13 nucleotides matching TRBD2. With V trimmed by 7 bases and J by 8 bases, 5 bases remained unmatched. The CDR3 contains 14 residues. The germline V gene encodes CDR1 MNHEY and CDR2 SVGAGI. The CDR3 DNA follows: TGTGCCAGCACCGGACTAGCGGGAGTTGATGAGCAGTTCTTC. Translating it yields CASTGLAGVDEQFF.

This rearrangement joins TRBV7-6 to TRBJ2-5; tentatively, D is TRBD1 (6 bases). The V end was cut by 2 bases, the J end by 10 bases, with 23 bases between. Germline V lookup: CDR1 SGHVS, CDR2 FNYEAQ. The CDR3 spans 16 residues. The CDR3 loop is CASSLLSAKDSRYQYF. In DNA, the CDR3 is TGTGCCAGCAGCTTACTTTCGGCCAAGGACAGCAGGTACCAGTACTTC. Full variable domain (remainder filled in from reference TRBV7-6 and TRBJ2-5): GAGVSQSPRYKVTKRGQDVALRCDPISGHVSLYWYRQALGQGPEFLTYFNYEAQQDKSGLPNDRFSAERPEGSISTLTIQRTEQRDSAMYRCASSLLSAKDSRYQYFGPGTRLLVL.

This clone was seen more than once but under ten times. V usage is TRBV29-1 and J usage is TRBJ2-7, with D tentatively TRBD2 (5 bases). Between the trimmed V and J ends, which lost 5 bases and 2 bases, there was a span of 10 bases. Germline V gene lookup returns CDR1 SQVTM and CDR2 ANQGSEA. The CDR3 is made up of 12 amino acids. CDR3 protein: CSVSGITYEQYF. In nucleotides, the CDR3 is TGCAGCGTTAGCGGAATAACCTACGAGCAGTACTTC.

V and J are TRBV12-3 or TRBV12-4 and TRBJ2-5, with D hard to call. The CDR3 loop spans 13 amino acids. V was shortened by 2 bases and J by 2 bases, with 6 bases between the two germline ends. The CDR3 region is CASSLSPQETQYF. DNA of the CDR3: TGTGCCAGCAGTTTATCCCCACAAGAGACCCAGTACTTC.